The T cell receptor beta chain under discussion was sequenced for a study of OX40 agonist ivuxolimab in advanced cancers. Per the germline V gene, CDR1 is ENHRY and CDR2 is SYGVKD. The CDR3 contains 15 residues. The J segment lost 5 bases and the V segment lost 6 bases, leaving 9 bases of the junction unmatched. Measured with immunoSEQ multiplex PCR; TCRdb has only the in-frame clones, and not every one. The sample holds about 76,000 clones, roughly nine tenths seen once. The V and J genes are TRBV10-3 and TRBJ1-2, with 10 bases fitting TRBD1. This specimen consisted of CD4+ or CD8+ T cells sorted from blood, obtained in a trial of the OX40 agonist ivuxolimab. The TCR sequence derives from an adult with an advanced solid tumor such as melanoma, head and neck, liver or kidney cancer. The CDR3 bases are TGTGCCATCAGCTTTTGGACAGGGGGAATTTATGGCTACACCTTC. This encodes CAISFWTGGIYGYTF.